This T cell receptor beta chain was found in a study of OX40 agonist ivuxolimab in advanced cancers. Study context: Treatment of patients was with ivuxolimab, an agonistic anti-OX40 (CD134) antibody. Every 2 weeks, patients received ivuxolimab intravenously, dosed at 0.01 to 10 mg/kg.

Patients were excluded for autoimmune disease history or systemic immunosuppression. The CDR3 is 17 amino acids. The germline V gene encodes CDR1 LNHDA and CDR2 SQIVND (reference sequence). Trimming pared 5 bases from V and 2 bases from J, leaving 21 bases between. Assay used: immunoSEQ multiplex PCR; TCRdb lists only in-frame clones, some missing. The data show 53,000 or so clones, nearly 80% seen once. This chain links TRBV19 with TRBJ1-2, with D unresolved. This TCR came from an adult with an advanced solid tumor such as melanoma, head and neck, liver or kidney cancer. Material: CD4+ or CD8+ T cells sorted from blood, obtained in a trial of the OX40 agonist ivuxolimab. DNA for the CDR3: TGTGCCAGTAGTCTTCAGCCTGGGTTTTGGTCCAACTATGGCTACACCTTC. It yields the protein CASSLQPGFWSNYGYTF.